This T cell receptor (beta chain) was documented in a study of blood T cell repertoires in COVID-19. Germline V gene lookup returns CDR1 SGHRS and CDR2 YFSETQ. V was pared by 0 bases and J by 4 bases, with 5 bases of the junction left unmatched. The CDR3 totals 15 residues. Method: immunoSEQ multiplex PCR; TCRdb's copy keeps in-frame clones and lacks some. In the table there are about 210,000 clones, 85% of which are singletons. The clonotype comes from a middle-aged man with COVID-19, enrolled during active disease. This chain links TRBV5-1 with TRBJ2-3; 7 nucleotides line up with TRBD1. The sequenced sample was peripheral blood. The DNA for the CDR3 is TGCGCCAGCAGCTTGGGACAGGGTATCGCAGATACGCAGTATTTT. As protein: CASSLGQGIADTQYF.